Below, 16 T cell receptor beta chains from the same sample are listed, as sequenced in a study of blood T cells in healthy people across ages. For the second PCR, which ran for 7 to 11 cycles, a sample-barcoded 5' primer and a J-beta primer mix were used. TCRdb recomputed calls from the 5' RACE reads with MiXCR, one row per CDR3 protein. The data show more than 650,000 distinct CDR3 sequences, approximately 22% seen once. What was sequenced was blood. The receptors come from a man aged 65-85 years in good health.

This clonotype was picked up a small number of times. This chain links TRBV28 with TRBJ2-5, with 9 nucleotides matching TRBD1. The J call may be faulty, since TRBJ2-7 better matches the DNA end. In germline, CDR1 is MDHEN, CDR2 SYDVKM. The CDR3 runs 19 residues. The CDR3 DNA reads TGTGCCAGCAGTTTCCCAGGGACAGGGTCTCCCTCTCAGCCTTACGAGCAGTACTTC. Translated: CASSFPGTGSPSQPYEQYF.

J is TRBJ2-7 and V is TRBV20-1, with a possible D match to TRBD1 (5 bases). The CDR3 consists of 13 residues. The germline V gene has CDR1 DFQATT and CDR2 SNEGSKA (reference sequence). V lost 3 bases and J 1 base, leaving 10 bases between the germline ends. CDR3 amino acids: CSASKGLSYEQYV. Here the CDR3 DNA reads TGCAGTGCTAGTAAGGGGTTATCCTACGAGCAGTACGTC.

This chain uses TRBV6-6 with TRBJ2-1, with D tentatively TRBD2 (5 bases). From germline, CDR1 is MNHNY and CDR2 SVGAGI (reference sequence). Trimming removed 2 bases from V and 4 bases from J, with 12 bases in between. The CDR3 has 15 residues. The CDR3, as DNA: TGTGCCAGCAGTTACCTCAGCGGAAGATACAATGAGCAGTTCTTC. It yields the protein CASSYLSGRYNEQFF.

This chain links TRBV20-1 with TRBJ2-1; TRBD2 matches 10 bases. This CDR3 is 15 amino acids long. Germline V lookup: CDR1 DFQATT, CDR2 SNEGSKA (reference sequence). Trimming took 1 base from V and 4 from J; bases not matched to a gene: 4. The CDR3 sequence is CSARAGTSVYNEQFF. The CDR3 bases are TGCAGTGCTAGAGCCGGGACTAGCGTGTACAATGAGCAGTTCTTC.

V is TRBV20-1 and J is TRBJ2-3; D is perhaps TRBD1 (5 bases). The ends were cut back, 0 bases at V and 4 bases at J, with 11 bases in the middle. CDR1 and CDR2 (germline): DFQATT, SNEGSKA (reference sequence). This CDR3 contains 14 residues. CDR3 DNA: TGCAGTGCTAGAGATTCACAGGACGCAGATACGCAGTATTTT. This gives the protein CSARDSQDADTQYF.

This clonotype has a handful of counts. The chain joins TRBV12-3 or TRBV12-4 to TRBJ1-2, with no clear D. The CDR3 has 13 amino acids. Trimming pared 5 bases from V and 1 base from J, leaving 8 bases between. CDR3 DNA sequence: TGTGCCAGCAGTCCCAGAATTAACTATGGCTACACCTTC. As protein: CASSPRINYGYTF.

This clonotype showed up just a few times. The missing conserved phenylalanine or tryptophan at the end of this CDR3 makes a read error likely. The chain links TRBV18 to TRBJ2-1, with unresolved D. This CDR3 comprises 15 residues. Germline assignment: CDR1 KGHSH and CDR2 LQKENI. V dropped 3 bases and J dropped 0 bases, with 9 bases sitting between them. The CDR3 region is CASSPQTSSYNEQFL. DNA for the CDR3: TGTGCCAGCTCACCTCAAACGAGCTCCTACAATGAGCAGTTCCTC.

This clonotype showed up just a few times. This chain joins TRBV7-6 and TRBJ1-1; D is possibly TRBD1 (5 bases). The ends were cut back, 6 bases at V and 0 bases at J, with 20 bases in the middle. Germline CDR1 is SGHVS and CDR2 is FNYEAQ. This CDR3 spans 17 amino acids. The CDR3 DNA sequence: TGTGCCAGCAGTCCAACAGGACCCGGGGGGATGAACACTGAAGCTTTCTTT. Its protein product is CASSPTGPGGMNTEAFF.

The chain is built from TRBV9 and TRBJ1-4; D gene unclear. Germline V gives CDR1 SGDLS, CDR2 YYNGEE. The CDR3 extends over 14 amino acids. V gave up 2 bases and J gave up 5 bases, with 10 bases separating them. CDR3 coding DNA: TGTGCCAGCAGCGTCGACTATAGGAATGAAAAACTGTTTTTT. Protein: CASSVDYRNEKLFF.

This chain joins TRBV7-8 and TRBJ2-7, with D perhaps TRBD2 (5 bases). V dropped 3 bases and J dropped 1 base, with 16 bases sitting between them. The germline CDR1 and CDR2 sequences are SGHVS and FQNEAQ. The CDR3 covers 16 residues. The DNA of the CDR3 is TGTGCCAGCAGCTTTCGATCGGGGTTTAGTTCCTACGAGCAGTACTTC. This gives the protein CASSFRSGFSSYEQYF.

This clonotype was found a few times. The chain has TRBV7-6 and TRBJ2-2, with a weak D call TRBD2 (5 bases). Trimming left V 3 bases short and J 0 bases short, with 11 bases between. From germline, CDR1 is SGHVS and CDR2 FNYEAQ. The CDR3 runs to 16 residues. CDR3: CASSFGEGTNTGELFF. The CDR3 DNA sequence: TGTGCCAGCAGCTTTGGCGAGGGAACGAACACCGGGGAGCTGTTTTTT. The complete variable domain, with remaining parts taken from reference TRBV7-6 and TRBJ2-2, reads GAGVSQSPRYKVTKRGQDVALRCDPISGHVSLYWYRQALGQGPEFLTYFNYEAQQDKSGLPNDRFSAERPEGSISTLTIQRTEQRDSAMYRCASSFGEGTNTGELFFGEGSRLTVL.

In its sample, this clonotype was seen a few times. This chain connects TRBV11-2 to TRBJ2-7; D is undetermined. This CDR3 contains 15 residues. Trimming took 2 bases from V and 4 from J, leaving 15 bases between them. Germline loops: CDR1 SGHAT, CDR2 FQNNGV. The CDR3 bases are TGTGCCAGCAGCTTACGTCGGGCTTTGGTTTACGAGCAGTACTTC. Translated: CASSLRRALVYEQYF.

The chain couples TRBV7-2 to TRBJ2-7; TRBD2 might be the D (5 bases). The germline CDR1 and CDR2 sequences are SGHTA and FQGNSA. This CDR3 has 13 amino acids. V was clipped by 1 base and J by 7 bases, with 11 bases between them. CDR3 in amino acids: CASSLERGEEQYV. CDR3 DNA sequence: TGTGCCAGCAGCTTAGAGCGTGGGGAGGAGCAGTACGTC.

This clonotype was observed once. The V call is TRBV6-2 or TRBV6-3, the J call TRBJ2-6; D unclear. The V end lost 7 bases, the J end lost 1 base, and 11 bases lay between the germline ends. This CDR3 has 15 amino acids. CDR1 MNHEY and CDR2 SVGEGT come from the germline V gene. The CDR3 bases are TGTGCCAGCACCGTTCTACGATCTGGGGCCAACGTCCTGACTTTC. It specifies CASTVLRSGANVLTF.

This clonotype came up a few times. Germline and junction disagree at one end, which may indicate a read error. CDR3 coding DNA: TGTGCCATCAATGAGGACAGGGGACAGCCCCAGCATTTT. Protein: CAINEDRGQPQHF. The rearrangement links TRBV10-3 to TRBJ1-5, with 9 bases matching TRBD1. This CDR3 comprises 13 residues. CDR1 is ENHRY and CDR2 is SYGVKD in the germline V gene.

This clonotype came up a few times. This chain links TRBV20-1 with TRBJ2-7; D may be TRBD2 (5 bases). Germline lookup yields CDR1 DFQATT and CDR2 SNEGSKA (reference sequence). This CDR3 comprises 13 residues. V was shortened by 4 bases and J by 4 bases, with 14 bases between the two germline ends. The CDR3 nucleotides read TGCAGTGCTACCGTCGGGGTTCCATACGAGCAGTACTTC. Its protein product is CSATVGVPYEQYF.